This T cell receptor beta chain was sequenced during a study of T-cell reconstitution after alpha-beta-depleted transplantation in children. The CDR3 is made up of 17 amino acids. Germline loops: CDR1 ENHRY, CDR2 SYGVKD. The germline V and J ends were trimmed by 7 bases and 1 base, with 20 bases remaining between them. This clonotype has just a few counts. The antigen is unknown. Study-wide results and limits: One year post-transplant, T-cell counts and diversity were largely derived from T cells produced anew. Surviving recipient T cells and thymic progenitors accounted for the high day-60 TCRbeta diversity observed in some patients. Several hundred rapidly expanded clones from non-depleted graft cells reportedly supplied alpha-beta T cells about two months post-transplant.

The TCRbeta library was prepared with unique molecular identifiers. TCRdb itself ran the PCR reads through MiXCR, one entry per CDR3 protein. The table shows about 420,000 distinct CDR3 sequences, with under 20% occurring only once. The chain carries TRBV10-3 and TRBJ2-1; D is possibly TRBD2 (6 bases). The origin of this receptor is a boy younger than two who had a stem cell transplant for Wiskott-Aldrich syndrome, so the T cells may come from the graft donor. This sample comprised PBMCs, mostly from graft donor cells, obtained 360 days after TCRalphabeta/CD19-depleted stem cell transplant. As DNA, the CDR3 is TGTGCCATCAAACCGACCTCGGGACGGGGGTCCTACAATGAGCAGTTCTTC. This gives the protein CAIKPTSGRGSYNEQFF.